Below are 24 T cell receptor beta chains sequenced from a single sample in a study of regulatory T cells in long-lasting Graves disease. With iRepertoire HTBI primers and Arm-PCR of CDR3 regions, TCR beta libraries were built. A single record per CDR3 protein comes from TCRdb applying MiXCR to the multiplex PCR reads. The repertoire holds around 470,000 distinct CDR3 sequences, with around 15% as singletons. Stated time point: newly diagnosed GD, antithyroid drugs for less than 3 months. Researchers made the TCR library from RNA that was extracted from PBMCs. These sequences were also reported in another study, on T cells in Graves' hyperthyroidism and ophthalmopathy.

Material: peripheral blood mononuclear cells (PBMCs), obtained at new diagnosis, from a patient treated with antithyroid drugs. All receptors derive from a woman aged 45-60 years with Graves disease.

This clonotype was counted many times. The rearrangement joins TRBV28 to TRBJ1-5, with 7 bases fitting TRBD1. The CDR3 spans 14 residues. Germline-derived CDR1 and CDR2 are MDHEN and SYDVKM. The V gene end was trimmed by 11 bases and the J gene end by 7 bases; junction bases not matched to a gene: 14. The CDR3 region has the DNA TGTGCCGGTTGCGACAGGGCCGAGGACCAGCCCCAGCATTTT. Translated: CAGCDRAEDQPQHF.

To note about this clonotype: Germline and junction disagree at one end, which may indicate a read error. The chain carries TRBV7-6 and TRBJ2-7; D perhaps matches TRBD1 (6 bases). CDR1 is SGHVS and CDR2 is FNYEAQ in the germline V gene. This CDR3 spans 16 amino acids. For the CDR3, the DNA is TGTGCCAGCGGCTTAGCGCCAGGGGTGATGATGTACGAGCAGTACTTC. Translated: CASGLAPGVMMYEQYF.

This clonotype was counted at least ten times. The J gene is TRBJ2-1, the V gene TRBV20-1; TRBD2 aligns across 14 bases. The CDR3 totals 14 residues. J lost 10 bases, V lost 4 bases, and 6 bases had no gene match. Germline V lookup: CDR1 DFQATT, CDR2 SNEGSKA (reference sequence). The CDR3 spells CSAIRTSGRNEQFF. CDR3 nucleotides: TGCAGTGCTATTCGGACTAGCGGGAGGAACGAGCAGTTCTTC.

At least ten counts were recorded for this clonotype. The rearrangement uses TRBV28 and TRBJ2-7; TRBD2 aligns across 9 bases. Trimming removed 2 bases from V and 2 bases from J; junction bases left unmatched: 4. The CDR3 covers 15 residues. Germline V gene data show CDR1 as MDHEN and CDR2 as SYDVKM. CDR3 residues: CASSLTSGRTYEQYF. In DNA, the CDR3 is TGTGCCAGCAGTTTAACCAGCGGGAGGACCTACGAGCAGTACTTC.

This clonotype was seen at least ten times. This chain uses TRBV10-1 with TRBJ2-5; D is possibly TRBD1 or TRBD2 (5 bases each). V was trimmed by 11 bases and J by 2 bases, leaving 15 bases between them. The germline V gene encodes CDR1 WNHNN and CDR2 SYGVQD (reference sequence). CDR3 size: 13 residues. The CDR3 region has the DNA TGCGCCTCCTCACGAGGGGTTCAAGAGACCCAGTACTTC. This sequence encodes CASSRGVQETQYF.

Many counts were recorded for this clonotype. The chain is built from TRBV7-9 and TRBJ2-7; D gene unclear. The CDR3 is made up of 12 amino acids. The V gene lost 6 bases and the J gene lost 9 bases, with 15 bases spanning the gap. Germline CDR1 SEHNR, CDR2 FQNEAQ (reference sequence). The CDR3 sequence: CASSSSALVQYF. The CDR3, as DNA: TGTGCCAGCAGTAGCTCAGCGCTGGTGCAGTACTTC.

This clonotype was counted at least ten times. The CDR3 here is CASSIRSGSAYNEQFF. The CDR3 bases are TGTGCCAGTAGTATCCGGAGCGGGAGTGCCTACAATGAGCAGTTCTTC. The chain employs TRBV19 and TRBJ2-1, with 8 bases lining up with TRBD2. The junction had 6 bases not matched to a gene; V was cut back by 3 bases and J by 2 bases. The germline V gene encodes CDR1 LNHDA and CDR2 SQIVND (reference sequence). The CDR3 extends over 16 amino acids.

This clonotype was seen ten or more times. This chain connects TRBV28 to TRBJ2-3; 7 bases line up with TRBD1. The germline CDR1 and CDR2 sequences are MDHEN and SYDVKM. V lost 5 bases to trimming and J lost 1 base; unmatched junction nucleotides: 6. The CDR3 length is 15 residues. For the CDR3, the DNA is TGTGCCAGCAGTAAGACAGGGTTGGGCACAGATACGCAGTATTTT. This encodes CASSKTGLGTDTQYF.

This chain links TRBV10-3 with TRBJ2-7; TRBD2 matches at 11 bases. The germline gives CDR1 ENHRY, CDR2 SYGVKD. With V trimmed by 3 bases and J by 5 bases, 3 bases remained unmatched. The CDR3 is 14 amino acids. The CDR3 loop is CAISDSGRAHEQYF. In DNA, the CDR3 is TGTGCCATCAGTGATAGCGGGAGGGCCCACGAGCAGTACTTC.

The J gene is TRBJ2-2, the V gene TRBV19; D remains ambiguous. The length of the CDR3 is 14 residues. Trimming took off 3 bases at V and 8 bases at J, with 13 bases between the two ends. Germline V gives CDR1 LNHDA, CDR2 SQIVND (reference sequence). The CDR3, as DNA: TGTGCCAGTAGTATTAAGGGCTCAAAAGGGGAGCTGTTTTTT. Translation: CASSIKGSKGELFF.

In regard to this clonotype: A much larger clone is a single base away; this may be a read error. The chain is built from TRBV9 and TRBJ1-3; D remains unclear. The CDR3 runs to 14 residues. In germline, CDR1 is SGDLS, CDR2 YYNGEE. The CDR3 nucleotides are TGTGCCAGCAGCGTAGTGGCAGGCGGAAACGCCATATATTTT. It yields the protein CASSVVAGGNAIYF. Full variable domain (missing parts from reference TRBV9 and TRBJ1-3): DSGVTQTPKHLITATGQRVTLRCSPRSGDLSVYWYQQSLDQGLQFLIQYYNGEERAKGNILERFSAQQFPDLHSELNLSSLELGDSALYFCASSVVAGGNAIYFGEGSWLTVV.

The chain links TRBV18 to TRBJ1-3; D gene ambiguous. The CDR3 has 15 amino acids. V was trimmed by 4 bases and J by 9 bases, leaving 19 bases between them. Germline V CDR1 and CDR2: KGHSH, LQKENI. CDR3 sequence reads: CASSREKQNIGTIYF. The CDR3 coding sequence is TGTGCCAGCTCACGGGAAAAACAGAATATTGGCACCATATATTTT.

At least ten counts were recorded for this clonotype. CDR3 DNA: TGTGCCACCATGACGGGGCCCACAGATACGCAGTATTTT. Translation gives CATMTGPTDTQYF. The V gene is TRBV24-1, the J gene TRBJ2-3; D is perhaps TRBD1 or TRBD2 (5 bases each). The germline CDR1 and CDR2 sequences are KGHDR and SFDVKD. V lost 8 bases, J lost 2 bases, and 10 bases lay in between. The CDR3 is 13 residues long.

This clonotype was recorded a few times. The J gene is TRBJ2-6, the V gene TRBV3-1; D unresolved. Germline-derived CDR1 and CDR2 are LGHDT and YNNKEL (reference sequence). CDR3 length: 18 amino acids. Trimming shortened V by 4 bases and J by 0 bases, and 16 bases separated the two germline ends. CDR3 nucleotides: TGTGCCAGCAGCCCCTCTCCCGTTTTTGGCTCTGGGGCCAACGTCCTGACTTTC. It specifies CASSPSPVFGSGANVLTF.

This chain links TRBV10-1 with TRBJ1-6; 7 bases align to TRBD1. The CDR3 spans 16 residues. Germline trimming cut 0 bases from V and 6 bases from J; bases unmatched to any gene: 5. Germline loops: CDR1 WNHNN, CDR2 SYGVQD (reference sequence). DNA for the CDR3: TGCGCCAGCAGTGAGTCGATTCCAGGGGGTAATTCACCCCTCCACTTT. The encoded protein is CASSESIPGGNSPLHF.

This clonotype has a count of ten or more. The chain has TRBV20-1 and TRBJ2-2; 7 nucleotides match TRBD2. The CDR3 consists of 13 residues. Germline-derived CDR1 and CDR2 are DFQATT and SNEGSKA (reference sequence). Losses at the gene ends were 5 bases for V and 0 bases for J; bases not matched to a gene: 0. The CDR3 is CSALAANTGELFF. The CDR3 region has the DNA TGCAGTGCTCTAGCGGCGAACACCGGGGAGCTGTTTTTT.

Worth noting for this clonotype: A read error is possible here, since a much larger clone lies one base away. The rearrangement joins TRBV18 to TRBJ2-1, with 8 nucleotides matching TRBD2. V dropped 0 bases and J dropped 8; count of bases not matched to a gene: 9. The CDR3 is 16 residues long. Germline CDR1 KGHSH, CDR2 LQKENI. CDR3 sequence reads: CASSPPAGGSGDEQFF. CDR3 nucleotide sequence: TGTGCCAGCTCACCACCGGCGGGAGGATCGGGTGATGAGCAGTTCTTC.

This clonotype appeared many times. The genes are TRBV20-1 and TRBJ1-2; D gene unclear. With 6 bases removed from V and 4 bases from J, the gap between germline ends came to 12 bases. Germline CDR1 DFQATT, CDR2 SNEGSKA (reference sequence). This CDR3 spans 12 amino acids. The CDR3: CSAPRQSYGYTF. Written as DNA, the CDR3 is TGCAGTGCCCCAAGGCAGAGCTATGGCTACACCTTC.

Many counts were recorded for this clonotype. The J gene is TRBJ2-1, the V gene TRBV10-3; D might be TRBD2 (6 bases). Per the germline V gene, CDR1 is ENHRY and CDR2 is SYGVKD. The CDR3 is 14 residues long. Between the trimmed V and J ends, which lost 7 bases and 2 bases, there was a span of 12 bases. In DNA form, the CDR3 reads TGTGCCATCAAAGCCGGGACTGCCTACAATGAGCAGTTCTTC. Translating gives CAIKAGTAYNEQFF.

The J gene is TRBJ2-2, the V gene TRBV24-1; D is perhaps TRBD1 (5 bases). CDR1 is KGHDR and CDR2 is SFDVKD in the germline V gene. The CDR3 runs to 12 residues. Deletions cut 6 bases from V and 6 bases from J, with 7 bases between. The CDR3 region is CATSSGSGELFF. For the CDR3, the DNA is TGTGCCACCAGTTCAGGGTCCGGGGAGCTGTTTTTT.

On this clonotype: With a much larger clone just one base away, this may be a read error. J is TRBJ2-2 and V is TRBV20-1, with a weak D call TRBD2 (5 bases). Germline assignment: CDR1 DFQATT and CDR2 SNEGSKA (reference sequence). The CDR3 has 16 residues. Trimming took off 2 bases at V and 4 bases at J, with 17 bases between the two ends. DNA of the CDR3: TGCAGTGCTAGAATTCCGGGAACGAGAAGCACCGGGGAGCTGTTTTTT. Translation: CSARIPGTRSTGELFF.

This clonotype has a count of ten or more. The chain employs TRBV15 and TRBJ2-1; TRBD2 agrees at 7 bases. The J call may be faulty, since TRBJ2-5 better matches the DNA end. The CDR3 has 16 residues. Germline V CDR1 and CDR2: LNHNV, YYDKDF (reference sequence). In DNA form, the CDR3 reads TGTGCCACCAGCAGAGACGGGGGGAGGACCCAAGAGACCCAGTACTTC. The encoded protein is CATSRDGGRTQETQYF.

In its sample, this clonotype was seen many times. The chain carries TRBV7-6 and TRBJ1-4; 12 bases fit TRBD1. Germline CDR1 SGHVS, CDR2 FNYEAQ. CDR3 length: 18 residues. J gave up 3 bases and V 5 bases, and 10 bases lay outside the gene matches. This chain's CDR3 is CASSPYPGQGASNEKLFF. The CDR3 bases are TGTGCCAGCAGCCCCTACCCGGGACAGGGGGCGTCTAATGAAAAACTGTTTTTT.

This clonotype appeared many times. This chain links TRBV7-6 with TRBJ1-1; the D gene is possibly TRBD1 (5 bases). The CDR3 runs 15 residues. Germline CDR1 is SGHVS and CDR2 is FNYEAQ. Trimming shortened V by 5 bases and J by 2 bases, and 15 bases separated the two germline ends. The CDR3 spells CASSEWGRLNTEAFF. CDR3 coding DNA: TGTGCCAGCAGCGAGTGGGGCAGGCTTAACACTGAAGCTTTCTTT. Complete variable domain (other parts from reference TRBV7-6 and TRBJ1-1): GAGVSQSPRYKVTKRGQDVALRCDPISGHVSLYWYRQALGQGPEFLTYFNYEAQQDKSGLPNDRFSAERPEGSISTLTIQRTEQRDSAMYRCASSEWGRLNTEAFFGQGTRLTVV.